This T cell receptor beta chain emerged from a study of T cell responses to AZD1222 COVID-19 vaccine. The study, taken as a whole, reports: A rise in Spike-specific TCR breadth and depth followed two AZD1222 doses. In all cases, repertoires were sampled only after the peak T cell response. A reported finding is that nearly half of spike-specific TCRs target unmutated variant regions. Only a handful of AZD1222 recipients were seropositive at baseline.

Germline loops: CDR1 LNHDA, CDR2 SQIVND (reference sequence). This CDR3 is 13 amino acids long. The V gene lost 6 bases and the J gene lost 5 bases, with 13 bases spanning the gap. A remark on this clone: What it recognizes is unknown.

Clones were read by immunoSEQ multiplex PCR, and TCRdb kept only the in-frame ones, dropping some. Found here are 90,000 to 120,000 clones, 87% of them singletons; the top ten hold about 3%. The V and J genes are TRBV19 and TRBJ1-1, with D perhaps TRBD1 (5 bases). Sequencing was performed on peripheral blood, taken on day 0 of AZD1222 vaccination. The source of this sequence is an adult in good health. DNA of the CDR3: TGTGCCAGTAGGAACCAGGGAGTGACTGAAGCTTTCTTT. Amino acid sequence: CASRNQGVTEAFF.